The 23 T cell receptor beta chains presented below share a single source sample, sequenced in a study of shared clonotypes between healthy human individuals. TCRdb keeps only in-frame clones here, not all; method: immunoSEQ multiplex PCR. The sample carries roughly 2.1 million clones, 85% to 95% recorded once. In the naive CD8 group, cells lacked CD45RO and were positively selected for CCR7, so terminally differentiated effector memory CD45RA+ cells were left out. The sequenced sample consisted of naive CD8+ T cells from PBMCs. The source is a man aged 18 to 29 in good health. Some clones in this sample may be carry-over from other donors' samples.

CDR3 coding DNA: TGTGCCAGCAGCTTAGTTACTAGCGGGTACGAGCAGTACTTC. This sequence encodes CASSLVTSGYEQYF. The genes are TRBV7-2 and TRBJ2-7; the match to TRBD2 covers 9 bases. Germline loops: CDR1 SGHTA, CDR2 FQGNSA. Germline trimming cut 1 base from V and 4 bases from J; bases unmatched to any gene: 2. The CDR3 is made up of 14 amino acids. The entire variable domain, with the rest obtained from reference TRBV7-2 and TRBJ2-7, is as follows: GAGVSQSPSNKVTEKGKDVELRCDPISGHTALYWYRQSLGQGLEFLIYFQGNSAPDKSGLPSDRFSAERTGGSVSTLTIQRTQQEDSAVYLCASSLVTSGYEQYFGPGTRLTVT.

This clone was seen a handful of times. The J gene is TRBJ1-5, the V gene TRBV30; D gene unclear. Germline CDR1 GTSNPN, CDR2 SVGIG (reference sequence). The CDR3 extends over 13 amino acids. The ends were cut back, 1 base at V and 7 bases at J, with 11 bases in the middle. The CDR3 here is CAWSGSSGQPQHF. The CDR3 nucleotides read TGTGCCTGGAGTGGATCCAGCGGACAGCCCCAGCATTTT.

V is TRBV7-8 and J is TRBJ2-7; 10 bases are shared with TRBD2. The germline gives CDR1 SGHVS, CDR2 FQNEAQ. The CDR3 spans 14 residues. J lost 5 bases, V lost 2 bases, and 3 bases had no gene match. This CDR3 reads CASSLLAGEDEQYF. CDR3 sequence (DNA): TGTGCCAGCAGCTTACTAGCGGGAGAGGACGAGCAGTACTTC.

As concerns this clone: Other DNA sequences in the sample encode the same CDR3. The chain combines TRBV28 with TRBJ2-3; TRBD1 agrees at 9 bases. CDR3 length: 15 amino acids. The junction had 9 bases not matched to a gene; V was cut back by 6 bases and J by 5 bases. Germline CDR1 reads MDHEN; CDR2 reads SYDVKM. The CDR3 is CASSPGQGAGDTQYF. CDR3 in DNA: TGTGCCAGCAGCCCGGGACAGGGAGCTGGAGATACGCAGTATTTT.

The V call is TRBV9, the J call TRBJ2-2, with D maybe TRBD1 (5 bases). The germline V gene has CDR1 SGDLS and CDR2 YYNGEE. The CDR3 is 14 residues long. Trimming removed 3 bases at V and 1 base at J, with 7 bases between. This CDR3 is CASSATVNTGELFF. DNA of the CDR3: TGTGCCAGCAGCGCGACAGTGAACACCGGGGAGCTGTTTTTT.

This clone was seen more than once but under ten times. The rearrangement joins TRBV19 to TRBJ1-1; 10 nucleotides match TRBD1. CDR3 length: 15 amino acids. CDR1 is LNHDA and CDR2 is SQIVND in the germline V gene (reference sequence). V shed 7 bases and J 1 base; nucleotides not matched to a gene: 6. The CDR3 DNA follows: TGTGCCAGTACAACCCGGGACAGGGGGAACACTGAAGCTTTCTTT. Residues: CASTTRDRGNTEAFF.

The rearrangement links TRBV6-1 to TRBJ2-1, with no clear D. Trimming took 2 bases from V and 4 from J, leaving 6 bases between them. Germline loops: CDR1 MNHNS, CDR2 SASEGT. The CDR3 has 13 amino acids. The DNA for the CDR3 is TGTGCCAGCAGTGAATACTCTTACAATGAGCAGTTCTTC. This encodes CASSEYSYNEQFF.

This chain connects TRBV11-2 to TRBJ1-3; tentative D call: TRBD1 (6 bases). The CDR3 is 13 residues long. Germline V gene data show CDR1 as SGHAT and CDR2 as FQNNGV. V was clipped by 5 bases and J by 4 bases, with 9 bases between them. The CDR3 loop is CASSPDRGNTIYF. The CDR3 DNA is TGTGCCAGCAGCCCCGACAGGGGAAACACCATATATTTT.

V and J are TRBV27 and TRBJ2-5; D is tentatively TRBD1 or TRBD2 (5 bases each). The CDR3 extends over 15 amino acids. V was shortened by 6 bases and J by 2 bases, with 16 bases between the two germline ends. The germline V gene encodes CDR1 MNHEY and CDR2 SMNVEV (reference sequence). The CDR3 region is CASSMTPGPQETQYF. CDR3 DNA: TGTGCCAGCAGCATGACCCCGGGACCACAAGAGACCCAGTACTTC.

The CDR3 is CSVDGTGGSGNTIYF. The CDR3 nucleotides are TGCAGCGTTGACGGGACAGGGGGATCTGGAAACACCATATATTTT. This chain connects TRBV29-1 to TRBJ1-3, with TRBD1 matching 11 bases. The CDR3 is 15 residues long. With 3 bases clipped from V and 1 base from J, the junction kept 2 bases outside the gene matches. CDR1 and CDR2 from the germline V gene are SQVTM and ANQGSEA.

This chain uses TRBV29-1 with TRBJ2-5; tentatively, D is TRBD1 (6 bases). The closer fit of TRBJ2-7 to the DNA end suggests the J call may be wrong. Germline assignment: CDR1 SQVTM and CDR2 ANQGSEA. The CDR3 is 12 residues long. CDR3 nucleotides: TGCAGCGTTCGGTCAGGGGCCCACGAGCAGTACTTC. It yields the protein CSVRSGAHEQYF.

The genes are TRBV7-6 and TRBJ1-4; D is possibly TRBD1 (6 bases). Trimming shortened V by 5 bases and J by 1 base, and 17 bases separated the two germline ends. The CDR3 is 17 residues long. Germline values: CDR1 SGHVS, CDR2 FNYEAQ. The CDR3, as DNA: TGTGCCAGCAGCCCATGGTTCAGGGGCGAAACTAATGAAAAACTGTTTTTT. This codes for CASSPWFRGETNEKLFF.

The chain combines TRBV19 with TRBJ2-7, with 9 bases lining up with TRBD2. CDR1 is LNHDA, CDR2 SQIVND, per germline (reference sequence). Trimming removed 5 bases from V and 6 bases from J; junction bases left unmatched: 11. The CDR3 contains 15 residues. CDR3 sequence (DNA): TGTGCCAGTAGTGGTTACGCGGGAGGGCCGGTCGAGCAGTACTTC. Protein sequence: CASSGYAGGPVEQYF.

CDR3 residues: CASSSRGELSYEQYF. The CDR3 DNA reads as TGTGCCAGCAGTTCCAGGGGGGAGCTGTCCTACGAGCAGTACTTC. The chain recombines TRBV7-3 with TRBJ2-7; a weak D match, TRBD1 (7 bases). Germline assignment: CDR1 SGHTA and CDR2 FQGTGA. V was shortened by 6 bases and J by 1 base, with 16 bases between the two germline ends. The CDR3 loop spans 15 amino acids.

The V call is TRBV6-5, the J call TRBJ2-7; 8 bases map to TRBD1. In germline, CDR1 is MNHEY, CDR2 SVGAGI. The CDR3 is 15 amino acids. V shed 5 bases and J 2 bases; nucleotides not matched to a gene: 8. The CDR3 DNA sequence: TGTGCCAGCAGTGTACAGGGGGAACGGCCCTACGAGCAGTACTTC. Translated, it gives CASSVQGERPYEQYF.

CDR3 protein: CASSRRATIQGNTGELFF. The CDR3 bases are TGTGCCAGCAGCCGACGGGCAACGATTCAGGGGAACACCGGGGAGCTGTTTTTT. The V and J genes are TRBV28 and TRBJ2-2; TRBD1 might be the D (5 bases). The germline CDR1 and CDR2 sequences are MDHEN and SYDVKM. This CDR3 is built from 18 residues. Trimming removed 6 bases at V and 1 base at J, with 21 bases between.

J is TRBJ2-1 and V is TRBV6-1; 9 nucleotides agree with TRBD2. V lost 3 bases to trimming and J lost 10 bases; unmatched junction nucleotides: 10. CDR1 MNHNS and CDR2 SASEGT come from the germline V gene. There are 15 residues in the CDR3. CDR3: CASSDWIAGVMEQFF. The CDR3 DNA is TGTGCCAGCAGTGATTGGATAGCGGGGGTGATGGAGCAGTTCTTC.

CDR3 bases: TGTGCCAGCAGTGACTCGAATGGTGAGGGTACGCAGTATTTT. Protein: CASSDSNGEGTQYF. The chain recombines TRBV6-4 with TRBJ2-3, with D perhaps matching TRBD2 (5 bases). The CDR3 extends over 14 amino acids. Germline values: CDR1 MRHNA, CDR2 SNTAGT. V lost 0 bases, J lost 8 bases, and 12 bases lay in between.

J is TRBJ2-5 and V is TRBV5-6; D may correspond to TRBD1 or TRBD2 (6 bases each). Per the germline V gene, CDR1 is SGHDT and CDR2 is YYEEEE. The CDR3 length is 17 residues. Trimming cost V 1 base and J 2 bases, with 18 bases left between them. CDR3 bases: TGTGCCAGCAGCTTGTTATTAGGGGGGCCGGAACAAGAGACCCAGTACTTC. Translation gives CASSLLLGGPEQETQYF. The full variable domain, in which reference TRBV5-6 and TRBJ2-5 provide the parts outside the CDR3, is DAGVTQSPTHLIKTRGQQVTLRCSPKSGHDTVSWYQQALGQGPQFIFQYYEEEERQRGNFPDRFSGHQFPNYSSELNVNALLLGDSALYLCASSLLLGGPEQETQYFGPGTRLLVL.

This clone appeared a few times. The genes are TRBV4-1 and TRBJ2-7; 7 bases fit TRBD1. CDR1 and CDR2 from the germline V gene are MGHRA and YSYEKL. V dropped 5 bases and J dropped 3; count of bases not matched to a gene: 7. There are 14 residues in the CDR3. CDR3: CASSIGGRGYEQYF. The CDR3 DNA is TGCGCCAGCAGCATAGGGGGCCGCGGCTACGAGCAGTACTTC.

The rearrangement links TRBV6-6 to TRBJ2-7; the D gene is possibly TRBD1 (8 bases). The germline CDR1 and CDR2 sequences are MNHNY and SVGAGI (reference sequence). V was trimmed by 5 bases and J by 6 bases, leaving 17 bases between them. The CDR3 loop spans 14 amino acids. As DNA, the CDR3 is TGTGCCAGCAGTCCAGACAGGGGAGGGCGCGAGCAGTACTTC. Amino acid sequence: CASSPDRGGREQYF.

The genes are TRBV27 and TRBJ1-1; maybe TRBD1 (6 bases). The CDR3 length is 17 residues. The germline V and J ends were trimmed by 4 bases and 3 bases, with 21 bases remaining between them. Per the germline V gene, CDR1 is MNHEY and CDR2 is SMNVEV (reference sequence). CDR3 loop: CASSSTKGEKGDTEAFF. DNA for the CDR3: TGTGCCAGCAGTTCCACAAAGGGGGAGAAAGGGGACACTGAAGCTTTCTTT.

The gene calls are TRBV5-6 and TRBJ2-5; 8 bases fit TRBD2. V lost 4 bases, J lost 7 bases, and 12 bases stayed unmatched. The CDR3 has 15 amino acids. From germline, CDR1 is SGHDT and CDR2 YYEEEE. CDR3 region: CASSEGAGDWRTQYF. The CDR3 region has the DNA TGTGCCAGCAGCGAGGGAGCGGGAGATTGGCGGACCCAGTACTTC.